This T cell receptor (beta chain) was sequenced in a study of T cells in Graves' hyperthyroidism and ophthalmopathy (dated by TCRdb to about 2019). Concerning the study at large: Peripheral blood was collected at initial diagnosis, before any treatment. To identify distinguishing TCR V-J signatures, a discovery cohort of 100 patients was used, comprising 43 with Graves' ophthalmopathy and approximately 57 with stable Graves' hyperthyroidism. For training and testing, the roughly 97 patients in the discovery cohort were randomly divided in a 7:3 ratio. In addition, the study compared T-cell repertoires in thyroid tissue and in blood from five to seven Graves' hyperthyroidism patients. TCR Vbeta CDR3 sequencing of roughly 140 peripheral blood samples (fewer than 45 ophthalmopathy, about 80 hyperthyroidism and roughly 17 progressor patients) is reported in the paper. After sampling, hyperthyroidism patients received methimazole starting at 30 mg daily, and ophthalmopathy patients received high-dose intravenous methylprednisolone. Prospective prediction of ophthalmopathy was tested in an independent validation cohort consisting of 18 to 20 hyperthyroidism patients and 15 or so patients who later progressed to ophthalmopathy.

In the germline V gene, CDR1 corresponds to SGHAT and CDR2 to FQNNGV. The CDR3 runs 18 residues from the cysteine to the phenylalanine. The entry retains the CDR3 DNA only, 54 bases that are in frame from base 1. Trimmed from V: 5 bases; trimmed from J: 0 bases; junction bases lacking a gene match: 11. In regard to this clonotype: Its binding antigen is unknown. It has no much larger one-base neighbor in the sample; base qualities were not kept.

Moderately to severely active disease, a Clinical Activity Score of at least 3, a NOSPECS grade of at least 4, and a duration under 3 months were present in ophthalmopathy patients. Any patient with an uncontrolled infection, another autoimmune disease, pregnancy or lactation was excluded. Diagnoses were based on clinical symptoms, serum thyroxine and TRAb, thyroid ultrasound and orbital computed tomography. PBMCs were separated from roughly 10 ml of fresh peripheral blood using Ficoll-Paque density gradient centrifugation. Trizol reagent was used to extract total RNA, and RNA quality was then checked on an Agilent 2100 Bioanalyzer. Amplification of TCR beta CDR3 regions was carried out from RNA transcripts. A first-round RT-PCR of the TCR CDR3 used the HTBI primer set with the Qiagen OneStep RT-PCR kit. Libraries were constructed in a second round of multiplex PCR, after which size selection and purification were performed. Libraries were sequenced paired-end with 100 bp reads on an Illumina HiSeq2000. Under the source paper's analysis protocol: SOAPnuke was used to process the raw data, removing reads that contained adapters or uncalled bases, had a mean Phred below 15, or lacked an exact match to the constant primer or identifier. High-quality paired reads were merged with COPE v1.2.5, and unique nucleotide sequences were defined as clonotypes. MiTCR v1.1 was used to align the clonotypes against IMGT TRBV, TRBD and TRBJ reference segments. Only V-J combinations with frequency above 0.0001, covering 99% to 99.2% of repertoires, were analysed. A TCS score was defined as the ratio of F50 (clonal expansion) to E x V (chaos), with BLOSUM62-based TCRdist applied between CDR3 peptides within each V-J. Welch's t-statistics and random forest reduced roughly 500 V-J features to fewer than 15, which were used in a naive Bayes classifier (R e1071). TCRdb passed the public sequencing reads through fastp at Q25 and MiXCR, retaining productive beta sequences. Entries are consolidated by CDR3 protein sequence, retaining the most common genes and DNA. TCRdb's processing, not the authors' own work, is the source of the V and J calls. The sample records 300,000 to 400,000 distinct CDR3 sequences, approximately 17% of which are singletons. Over 35% of the sample is in the top ten clones.

Overall results and qualifications from the work: Most expanded thyroid clonotypes (frequency above 0.001) were also detected in blood, a finding suggesting that blood repertoires may reflect thyroid immune responses. In validation, the model predicted progression to ophthalmopathy a median of roughly six months before onset, with about 67% sensitivity and almost 75% specificity. No statistical method was used to fix the sample size in advance, and group allocation was not hidden from the investigators. Ophthalmopathy was separated from stable hyperthyroidism by a 13 V-J signature model, with approximately 85% sensitivity and about 81% specificity obtained in cross-validation and 80%/75% obtained in testing.

This TCR was sampled from a man aged 18 to 30 with Graves' ophthalmopathy. The sequenced sample consisted of blood. The rearrangement joined TRBV11-2 to TRBJ1-5; 9 central nucleotides agree with TRBD1. CDR3 reads: CASSATGTGIYSNQPQHF. The DNA is as follows: TGTGCCAGCAGCGCCACCGGGACAGGGATCTATAGCAATCAGCCCCAGCATTTT.